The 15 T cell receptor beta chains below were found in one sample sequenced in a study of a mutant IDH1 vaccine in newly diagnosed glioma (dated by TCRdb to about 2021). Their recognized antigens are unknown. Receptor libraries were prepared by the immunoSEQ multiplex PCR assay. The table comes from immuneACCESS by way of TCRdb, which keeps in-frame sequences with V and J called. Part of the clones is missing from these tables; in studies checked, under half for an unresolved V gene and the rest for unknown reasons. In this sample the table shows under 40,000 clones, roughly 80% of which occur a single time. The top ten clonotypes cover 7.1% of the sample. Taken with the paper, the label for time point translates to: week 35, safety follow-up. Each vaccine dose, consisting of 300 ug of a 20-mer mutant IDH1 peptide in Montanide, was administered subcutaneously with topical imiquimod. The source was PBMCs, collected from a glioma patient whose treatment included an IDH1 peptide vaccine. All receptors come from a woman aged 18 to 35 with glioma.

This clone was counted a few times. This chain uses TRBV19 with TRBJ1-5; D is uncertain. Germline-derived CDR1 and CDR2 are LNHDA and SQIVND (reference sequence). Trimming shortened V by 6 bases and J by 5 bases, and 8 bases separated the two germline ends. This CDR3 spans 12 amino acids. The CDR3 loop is CASRPWDQPQHF. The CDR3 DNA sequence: TGTGCCAGTAGACCCTGGGATCAGCCCCAGCATTTT.

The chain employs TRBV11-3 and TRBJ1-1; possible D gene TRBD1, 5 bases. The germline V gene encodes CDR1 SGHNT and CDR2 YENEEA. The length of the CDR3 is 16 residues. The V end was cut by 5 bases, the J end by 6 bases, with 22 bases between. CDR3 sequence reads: CASSPQSGGTNAEAFF. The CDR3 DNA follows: TGTGCCAGCAGCCCGCAAAGTGGGGGAACTAACGCTGAAGCTTTCTTT.

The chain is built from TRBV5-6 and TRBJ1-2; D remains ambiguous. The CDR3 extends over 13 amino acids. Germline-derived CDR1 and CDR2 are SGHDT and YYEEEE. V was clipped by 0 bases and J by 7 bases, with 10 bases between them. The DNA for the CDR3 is TGTGCCAGCAGCTTGGGTAGGGCGGCTGGCTACACCTTC. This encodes CASSLGRAAGYTF.

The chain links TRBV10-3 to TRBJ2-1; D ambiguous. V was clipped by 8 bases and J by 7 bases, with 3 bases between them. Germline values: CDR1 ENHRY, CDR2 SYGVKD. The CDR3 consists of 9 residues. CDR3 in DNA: TGTGCCATCGGGAATGAGCAGTTCTTC. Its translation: CAIGNEQFF.

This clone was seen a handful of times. CDR3 amino acids: CASTNRVSGELFF. The DNA of the CDR3 is TGTGCCAGCACCAACAGGGTCAGCGGGGAGCTGTTTTTT. The V call is TRBV6-6, the J call TRBJ2-2, with D possibly being TRBD1 (6 bases). This CDR3 comprises 13 residues. Trimming left V 7 bases short and J 7 bases short, with 13 bases between. Looked up from germline, CDR1 is MNHNY and CDR2 is SVGAGI (reference sequence).

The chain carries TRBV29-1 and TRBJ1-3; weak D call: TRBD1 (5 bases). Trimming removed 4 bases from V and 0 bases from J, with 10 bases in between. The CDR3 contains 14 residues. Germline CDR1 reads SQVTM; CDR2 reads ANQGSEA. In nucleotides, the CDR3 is TGCAGCGTTGTGGGGCGGGACTCTGGAAACACCATATATTTT. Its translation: CSVVGRDSGNTIYF. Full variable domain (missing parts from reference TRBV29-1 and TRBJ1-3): SAVISQKPSRDICQRGTSLTIQCQVDSQVTMMFWYRQQPGQSLTLIATANQGSEATYESGFVIDKFPISRPNLTFSTLTVSNMSPEDSSIYLCSVVGRDSGNTIYFGEGSWLTVV.

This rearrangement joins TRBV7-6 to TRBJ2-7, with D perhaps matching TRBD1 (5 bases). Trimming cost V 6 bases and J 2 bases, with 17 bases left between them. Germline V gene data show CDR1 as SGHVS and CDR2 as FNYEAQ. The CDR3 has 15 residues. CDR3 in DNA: TGTGCCAGCAGTTTAACAGGCGGACAAACCTACGAGCAGTACTTC. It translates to CASSLTGGQTYEQYF.

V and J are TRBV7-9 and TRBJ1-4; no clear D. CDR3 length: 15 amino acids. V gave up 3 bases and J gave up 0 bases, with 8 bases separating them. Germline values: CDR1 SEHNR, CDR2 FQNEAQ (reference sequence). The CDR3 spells CASSFGSATNEKLFF. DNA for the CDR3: TGTGCCAGCAGCTTCGGTAGCGCAACTAATGAAAAACTGTTTTTT.

CDR3 nucleotides: TGTGCCAGCAGTGAATTGAGGAGCCAGGGCACAGATACGCAGTATTTT. As protein: CASSELRSQGTDTQYF. This sequence joins TRBV2 and TRBJ2-3, with unresolved D. V lost 2 bases and J lost 1, with 13 bases in between. CDR1 and CDR2 (germline): SNHLY, FYNNEI. The CDR3 runs to 16 residues.

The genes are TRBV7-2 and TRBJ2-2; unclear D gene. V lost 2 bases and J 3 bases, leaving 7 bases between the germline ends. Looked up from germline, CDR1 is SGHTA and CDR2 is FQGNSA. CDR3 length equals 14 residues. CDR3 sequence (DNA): TGTGCCAGCAGCTTAAGGCCTGACACCGGGGAGCTGTTTTTT. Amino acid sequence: CASSLRPDTGELFF.

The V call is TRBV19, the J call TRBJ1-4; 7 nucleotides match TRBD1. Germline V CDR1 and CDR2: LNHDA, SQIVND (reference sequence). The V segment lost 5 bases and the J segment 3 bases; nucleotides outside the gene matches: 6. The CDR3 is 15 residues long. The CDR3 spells CASSSQGGANEKLFF. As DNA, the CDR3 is TGTGCCAGTAGTTCCCAGGGGGGAGCTAATGAAAAACTGTTTTTT.

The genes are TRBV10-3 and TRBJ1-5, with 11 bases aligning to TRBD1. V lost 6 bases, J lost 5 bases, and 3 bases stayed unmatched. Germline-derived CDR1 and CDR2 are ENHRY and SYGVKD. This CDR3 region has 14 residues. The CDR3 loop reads CAIRGTGGDQPQHF. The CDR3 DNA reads TGTGCCATCAGGGGGACAGGGGGGGATCAGCCCCAGCATTTT.

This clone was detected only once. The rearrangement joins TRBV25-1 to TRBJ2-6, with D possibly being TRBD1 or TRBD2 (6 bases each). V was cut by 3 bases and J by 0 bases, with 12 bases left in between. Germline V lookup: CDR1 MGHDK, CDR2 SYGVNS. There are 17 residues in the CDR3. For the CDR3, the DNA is TGTGCCAGCAGTGACGAGACGGGGGCCTCTGGGGCCAACGTCCTGACTTTC. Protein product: CASSDETGASGANVLTF.

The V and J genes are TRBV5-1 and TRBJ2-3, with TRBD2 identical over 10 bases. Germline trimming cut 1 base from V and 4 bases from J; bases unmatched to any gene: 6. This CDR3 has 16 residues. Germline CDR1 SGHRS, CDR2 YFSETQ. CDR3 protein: CASSLTLAGEADTQYF. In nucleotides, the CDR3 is TGCGCCAGCAGCTTGACTCTAGCGGGAGAGGCAGATACGCAGTATTTT.

The CDR3 reads CASSYWPGNTGELFF. The CDR3 DNA reads TGTGCCAGCAGTTACTGGCCCGGGAACACCGGGGAGCTGTTTTTT. The chain joins TRBV6-5 to TRBJ2-2; no reliable D call. Germline V gene sequence: CDR1 MNHEY, CDR2 SVGAGI. The CDR3 is made up of 15 amino acids. Trimming removed 1 base from V and 1 base from J, with 7 bases in between.